This is a list of T cell receptor beta chains from one sample in a study of cytomegalovirus exposure and HLA in healthy donors. Produced via immunoSEQ multiplex PCR; TCRdb's table is partial and in-frame only. Of 100,000 to 150,000 clones in the sample, approximately 80% were seen once. Material: PBMCs. These receptor sequences come from a male donor in good health and CMV-seropositive. Both conserved end residues are part of each CDR3. A D gene is named only where the DNA matches it firmly. Some rows have no size entry. The others give once, few or many, or a class for an expanded clone.

length | J | size | D | V | CDR3 | DNA
16 | TRBJ2-3 | NA | NA | TRBV6-1 | CASSEAGGTRTDTQYF | TGTGCCAGCAGTGAAGCGGGGGGGACACGCACAGATACGCAGTATTTT
11 | TRBJ1-2 | NA | NA | TRBV20-1 | CSAVLGNGYTF | TGCAGTGCTGTCCTAGGAAATGGCTACACCTTC
15 | TRBJ1-5 | NA | NA | TRBV11-1 | CASSRTADTNQPQHF | TGTGCCAGCAGCAGGACAGCTGATACCAATCAGCCCCAGCATTTT
13 | TRBJ2-7 | NA | NA | TRBV19 | CASSPGTPYEQYF | TGTGCCAGTAGTCCCGGGACACCCTACGAGCAGTACTTC
14 | TRBJ1-6 | NA | TRBD1 | TRBV6-5 | CASSPGQVNSPLHF | TGTGCCAGCAGTCCGGGACAGGTTAATTCACCCCTCCACTTT
15 | TRBJ2-2 | NA | TRBD1 | TRBV25-1 | CASGRTGVNTGELFF | TGTGCCAGCGGACGGACAGGGGTGAACACCGGGGAGCTGTTTTTT
12 | TRBJ1-1 | NA | NA | TRBV2 | CASSGQRTEAFF | TGTGCCAGCAGTGGACAGAGGACTGAAGCTTTCTTT
17 | TRBJ2-7 | NA | NA | TRBV21-1 | CATPGVAGPSRSYEQYF | TGTGCCACCCCGGGAGTAGCGGGGCCCAGCCGATCCTACGAGCAGTACTTC
15 | TRBJ1-6 | NA | NA | TRBV2 | CASSEAGGYNSPLHF | TGTGCCAGCAGTGAAGCGGGAGGGTATAATTCACCCCTCCACTTT
14 | TRBJ2-1 | NA | TRBD2 | TRBV4-1 | CASSQTSAYNEQFF | TGCGCCAGCAGCCAGACTAGCGCCTACAATGAGCAGTTCTTC
15 | TRBJ1-5 | NA | TRBD1 | TRBV6-1 | CASSIRQGENQPQHF | TGTGCCAGCAGTATTCGACAGGGGGAAAATCAGCCCCAGCATTTT
13 | TRBJ2-7 | few | NA | TRBV7-2 | CASSLGRLYEQYF | TGTGCCAGCAGCTTAGGCAGGCTCTACGAGCAGTACTTC
11 | TRBJ1-1 | once | NA | TRBV7-2 | CASSHGREAFF | TGTGCCAGCAGCCACGGGAGGGAAGCTTTCTTT
11 | TRBJ2-1 | NA | NA | TRBV2 | CASSDSGKKFF | TGTGCCAGCAGTGATAGCGGTAAGAAGTTCTTC
14 | TRBJ2-7 | NA | NA | TRBV28 | CASSPQGIIYEQYF | TGTGCCAGCAGTCCCCAGGGGATTATCTACGAGCAGTACTTC
15 | TRBJ1-1 | NA | TRBD1 | TRBV18 | CASSPDRGWITEAFF | TGTGCCAGCTCACCTGACAGGGGGTGGATCACTGAAGCTTTCTTT
16 | TRBJ1-3 | NA | NA | TRBV9 | CASSGGVPRAGNTIYF | TGTGCCAGCTCTGGTGGGGTGCCCAGGGCTGGAAACACCATATATTTT
14 | TRBJ1-2 | few | NA | TRBV5-1 | CASGLTDPNYGYTF | TGCGCCAGCGGCCTGACAGACCCTAACTATGGCTACACCTTC
13 | TRBJ2-7 | NA | TRBD1 | TRBV2 | CASSGIGGDEQYF | TGTGCCAGCAGTGGTATAGGGGGCGACGAGCAGTACTTC
15 | TRBJ2-3 | NA | TRBD1 | TRBV5-1 | CASSMDRGRKDTQYF | TGCGCCAGCAGCATGGACAGGGGGCGGAAAGATACGCAGTATTTT
16 | TRBJ1-1 | NA | TRBD1 | TRBV6-5 | CASSYPSGQGWAEAFF | TGTGCCAGCAGTTACCCCTCGGGACAGGGGTGGGCTGAAGCTTTCTTT